Detailed here is one T cell receptor (beta chain). Trimming removed 3 bases at V and 1 base at J, with 10 bases between. Germline values: CDR1 SGHNT, CDR2 YYREEE (reference sequence). The CDR3 loop spans 15 amino acids. The data were obtained in a study of T cell responses to AZD1222 COVID-19 vaccine. Some clones are missing from TCRdb's copy, which holds only in-frame ones; the method was immunoSEQ multiplex PCR. The sample holds some 89,000 clones, roughly nine tenths seen once. The sample here was peripheral blood, taken on day 0 of AZD1222 vaccination. The source is an adult in good health. V and J are TRBV5-4 and TRBJ2-2, with D possibly being TRBD1 or TRBD2 (5 bases each). The CDR3 loop reads CASSWGRRNTGELFF. For the CDR3, the DNA is TGTGCCAGCAGCTGGGGACGTCGGAACACCGGGGAGCTGTTTTTT.